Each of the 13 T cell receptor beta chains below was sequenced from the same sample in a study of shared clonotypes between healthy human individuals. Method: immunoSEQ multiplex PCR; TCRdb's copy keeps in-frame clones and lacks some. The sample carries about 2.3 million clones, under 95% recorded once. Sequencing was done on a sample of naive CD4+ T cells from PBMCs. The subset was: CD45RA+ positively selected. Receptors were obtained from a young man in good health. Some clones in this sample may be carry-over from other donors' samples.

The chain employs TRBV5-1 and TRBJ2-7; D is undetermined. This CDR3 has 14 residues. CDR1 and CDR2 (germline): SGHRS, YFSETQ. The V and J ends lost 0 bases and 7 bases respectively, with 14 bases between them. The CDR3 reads CASSLGDLEREQYF. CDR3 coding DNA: TGCGCCAGCAGCTTGGGCGACCTGGAACGGGAGCAGTACTTC.

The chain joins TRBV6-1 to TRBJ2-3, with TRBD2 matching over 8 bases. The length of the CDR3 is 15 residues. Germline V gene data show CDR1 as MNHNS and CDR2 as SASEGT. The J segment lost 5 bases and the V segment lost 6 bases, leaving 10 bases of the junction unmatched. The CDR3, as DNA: TGTGCCAGCAGGACCGGGACTAGTGTAGGAGATACGCAGTATTTT. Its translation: CASRTGTSVGDTQYF.

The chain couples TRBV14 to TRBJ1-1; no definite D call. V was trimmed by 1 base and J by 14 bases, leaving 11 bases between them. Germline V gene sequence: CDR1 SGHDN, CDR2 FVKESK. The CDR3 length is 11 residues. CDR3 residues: CASSQGQLVFF. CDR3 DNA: TGTGCCAGCAGCCAAGGGCAGTTGGTGTTCTTT.

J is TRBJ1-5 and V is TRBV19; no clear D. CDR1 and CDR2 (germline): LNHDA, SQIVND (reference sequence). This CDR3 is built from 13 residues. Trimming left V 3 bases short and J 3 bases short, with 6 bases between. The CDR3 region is CASSITINQPQHF. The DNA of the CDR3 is TGTGCCAGTAGTATCACCATCAATCAGCCCCAGCATTTT.

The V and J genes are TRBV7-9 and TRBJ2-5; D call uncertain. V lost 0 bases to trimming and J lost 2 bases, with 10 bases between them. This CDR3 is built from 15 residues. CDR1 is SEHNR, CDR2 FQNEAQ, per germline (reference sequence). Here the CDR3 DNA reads TGTGCCAGCAGCTTAGCGCTAGAGCAGCAAGAGACCCAGTACTTC. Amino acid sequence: CASSLALEQQETQYF.

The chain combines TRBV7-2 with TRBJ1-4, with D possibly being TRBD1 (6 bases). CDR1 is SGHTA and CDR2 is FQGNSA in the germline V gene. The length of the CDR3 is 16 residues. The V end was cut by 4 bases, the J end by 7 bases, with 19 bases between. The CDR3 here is CASSWVGAGAFEKLFF. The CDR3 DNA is TGTGCCAGCAGCTGGGTGGGGGCCGGGGCCTTTGAAAAACTGTTTTTT.

CDR3 in DNA: TGTGCCAGCAGTTACCGTGACGTGAACACTGAAGCTTTCTTT. Amino acid sequence: CASSYRDVNTEAFF. The chain combines TRBV6-5 with TRBJ1-1; D remains unclear. The germline V gene encodes CDR1 MNHEY and CDR2 SVGAGI. With 2 bases removed from V and 0 bases from J, the gap between germline ends came to 7 bases. CDR3 size: 14 residues.

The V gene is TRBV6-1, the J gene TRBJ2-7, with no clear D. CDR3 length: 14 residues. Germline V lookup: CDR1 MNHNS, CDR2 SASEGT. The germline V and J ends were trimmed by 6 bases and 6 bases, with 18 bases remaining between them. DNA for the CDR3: TGTGCCAGCAGAATGATTACGATCTCGTTCGAGCAGTACTTC. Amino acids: CASRMITISFEQYF.

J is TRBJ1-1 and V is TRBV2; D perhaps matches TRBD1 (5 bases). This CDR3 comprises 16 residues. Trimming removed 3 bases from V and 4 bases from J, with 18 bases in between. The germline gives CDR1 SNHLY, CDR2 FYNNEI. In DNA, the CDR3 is TGTGCCAGCAGTGACGTGCGCCCGACTAGGGGCACTGAAGCTTTCTTT. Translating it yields CASSDVRPTRGTEAFF.

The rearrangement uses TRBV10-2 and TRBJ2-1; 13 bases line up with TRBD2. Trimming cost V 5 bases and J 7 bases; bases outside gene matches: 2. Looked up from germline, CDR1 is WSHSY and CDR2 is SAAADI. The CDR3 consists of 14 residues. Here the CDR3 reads CASSRTSGSNEQFF. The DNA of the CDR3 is TGCGCCAGCAGTAGGACTAGCGGGAGTAATGAGCAGTTCTTC.

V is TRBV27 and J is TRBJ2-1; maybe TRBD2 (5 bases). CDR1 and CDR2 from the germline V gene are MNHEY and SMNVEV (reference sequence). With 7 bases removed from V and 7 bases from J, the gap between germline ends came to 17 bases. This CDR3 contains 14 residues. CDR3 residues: CASNLRQPGNEQFF. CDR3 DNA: TGTGCCAGCAACCTCCGGCAGCCGGGGAATGAGCAGTTCTTC.

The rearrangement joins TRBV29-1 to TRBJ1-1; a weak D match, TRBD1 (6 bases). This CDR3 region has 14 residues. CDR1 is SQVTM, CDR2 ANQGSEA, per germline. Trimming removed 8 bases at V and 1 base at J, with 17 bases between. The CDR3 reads CSSSRTVSNTEAFF. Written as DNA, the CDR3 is TGCAGCTCGTCCCGGACAGTTTCGAACACTGAAGCTTTCTTT.

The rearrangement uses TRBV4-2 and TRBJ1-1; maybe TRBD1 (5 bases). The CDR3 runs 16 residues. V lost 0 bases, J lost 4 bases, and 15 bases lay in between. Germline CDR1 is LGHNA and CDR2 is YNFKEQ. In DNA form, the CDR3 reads TGTGCCAGCAGCCAAGATCGGCGGGGCCCGGGCACTGAAGCTTTCTTT. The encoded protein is CASSQDRRGPGTEAFF.